This T cell receptor beta chain was identified during a study of cytomegalovirus exposure and HLA in healthy donors. The V and J ends lost 2 bases and 3 bases respectively, with 10 bases between them. This CDR3 region has 14 residues. Germline CDR1 and CDR2: SEHNR and FQNEAQ (reference sequence). The PCR made use of 60 Vbeta and 13 Jbeta primers. The method was immunoSEQ multiplex PCR; TCRdb's version includes in-frame clones alone and lacks a portion of them. Of over 70,000 clones detected, 70% to 80% appear once; the ten largest clones hold approximately 20%. Sequencing was performed on PBMCs. The chain links TRBV7-9 to TRBJ1-1; D unresolved. The clonotype was recovered from a man aged 25-45 years in good health and CMV-seropositive. The CDR3 here is CASSLRQDDTEAFF. The CDR3 DNA is TGTGCCAGCAGCTTACGGCAGGATGACACTGAAGCTTTCTTT.